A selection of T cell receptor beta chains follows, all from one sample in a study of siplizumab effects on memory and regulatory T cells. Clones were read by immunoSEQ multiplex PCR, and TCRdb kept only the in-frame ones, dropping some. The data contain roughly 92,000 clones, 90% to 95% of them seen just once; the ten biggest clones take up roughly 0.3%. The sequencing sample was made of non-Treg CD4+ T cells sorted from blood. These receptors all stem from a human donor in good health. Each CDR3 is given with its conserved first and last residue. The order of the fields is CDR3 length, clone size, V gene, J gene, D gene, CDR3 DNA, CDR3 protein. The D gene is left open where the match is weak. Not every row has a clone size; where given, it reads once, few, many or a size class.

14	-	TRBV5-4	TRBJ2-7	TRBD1	TGTGCCAGCACCAGAGACAGGGGGGAGGCCGAGCAGTACTTC	CASTRDRGEAEQYF
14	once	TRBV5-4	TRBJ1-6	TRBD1	TGTGCCAGCAGCTTTCGACAGGGGAATTCACCCCTCCACTTT	CASSFRQGNSPLHF
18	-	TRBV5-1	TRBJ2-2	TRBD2	TGCGCCAGCAGCTTCGTACTAGCGGGGTACCCCAACACCGGGGAGCTGTTTTTT	CASSFVLAGYPNTGELFF
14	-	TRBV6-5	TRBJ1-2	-	TGTGCCAGCAGTTACTCTCGGAGGGGCTATGGCTACACCTTC	CASSYSRRGYGYTF
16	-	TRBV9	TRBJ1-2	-	TGTGCCAGCAGCGTAGCTCTCCCGGGAATAGGGTATGGCTACACCTTC	CASSVALPGIGYGYTF
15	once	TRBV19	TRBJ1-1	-	TGTGCCAGTAGTTCGGCCCACAGGGTTCTTGGTGAAGCTTTCTTT	CASSSAHRVLGEAFF
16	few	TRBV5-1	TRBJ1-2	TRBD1	TGCGCCAGCACCCCTGCCGGGACAGGGTCGAACTATGGCTACACCTTC	CASTPAGTGSNYGYTF
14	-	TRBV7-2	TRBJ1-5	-	TGTGCCAGCAGCTTTGGCAGATGGGATCAGCCCCAGCATTTT	CASSFGRWDQPQHF
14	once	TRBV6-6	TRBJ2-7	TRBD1	TGTGCCAGCAGTCTATTGACAGGGGCCTACGAGCAGTACTTC	CASSLLTGAYEQYF
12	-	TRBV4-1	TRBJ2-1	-	TGCGCCAGCAGCCAAGTTTACAATGAGCAGTTCTTC	CASSQVYNEQFF
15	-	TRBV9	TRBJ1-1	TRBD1	TGTGCCAGCAGCACATGGACAGGGGTAAGAACTGAAGCTTTCTTT	CASSTWTGVRTEAFF
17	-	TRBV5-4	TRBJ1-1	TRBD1	TGTGCCAGCAGCCTCGGAGGAGGGGGCGGGCTGGGCACTGAAGCTTTCTTT	CASSLGGGGGLGTEAFF
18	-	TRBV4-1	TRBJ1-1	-	TGCGCCAGCAGCGAAGTCGTCCGTCAGACAGTGGGGGGCACTGAAGCTTTCTTT	CASSEVVRQTVGGTEAFF
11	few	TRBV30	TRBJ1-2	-	TGTGCCCTGGGAAGGAACTATGGCTACACCTTC	CALGRNYGYTF
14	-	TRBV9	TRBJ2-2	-	TGTGCCAGCAGCGTTTCAGGGAACACCGGGGAGCTGTTTTTT	CASSVSGNTGELFF
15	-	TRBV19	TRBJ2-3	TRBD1	TGTGCCAGTAGAATTGGACAGGGCCCACGGGATACGCAGTATTTT	CASRIGQGPRDTQYF
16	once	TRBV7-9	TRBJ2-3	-	TGTGCCAGCAGCTTAGGGGCGGGGACTAGCACAGATACGCAGTATTTT	CASSLGAGTSTDTQYF
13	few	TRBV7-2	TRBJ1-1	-	TGTGCCAGCAAATCCACTCCTGGGGCTGAAGCTTTCTTT	CASKSTPGAEAFF
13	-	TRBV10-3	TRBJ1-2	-	TGTGCCATCTCCACGACATCCTCCTATGGCTACACCTTC	CAISTTSSYGYTF
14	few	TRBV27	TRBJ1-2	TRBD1	TGTGCCAGCAGTCCTGGGACAGCGGCTTATGGCTACACCTTC	CASSPGTAAYGYTF
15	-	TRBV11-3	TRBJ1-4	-	TGTGCCAGCAGCTTAGTCCCGAGGGGCGGTGAAAAACTGTTTTTT	CASSLVPRGGEKLFF
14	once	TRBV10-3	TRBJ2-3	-	TGTGCCATCAGCCGAATCACTAGCACAGATACGCAGTATTTT	CAISRITSTDTQYF
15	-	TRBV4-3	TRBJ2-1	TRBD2	TGCGCCAGCAGCCCCCGGCGGGAGAGCTACAATGAGCAGTTCTTC	CASSPRRESYNEQFF
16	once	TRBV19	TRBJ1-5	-	TGTGCCAGTAGTATCCAGGGTATATCTAGCAATCAGCCCCAGCATTTT	CASSIQGISSNQPQHF
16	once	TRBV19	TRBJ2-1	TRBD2	TGTGCCAGTAGTGGACTAGCGGGAGGGGCGGGCAATGAGCAGTTCTTC	CASSGLAGGAGNEQFF
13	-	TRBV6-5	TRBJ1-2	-	TGTGCCAGCAGTTACGAGGGAAAAAATGGCTACACCTTC	CASSYEGKNGYTF
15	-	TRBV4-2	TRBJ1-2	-	TGTGCCAGCAGCCAAGATGGCACCGTTAACTATGGCTACACCTTC	CASSQDGTVNYGYTF
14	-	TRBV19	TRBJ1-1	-	TGTGCCAGTAGTATTAGTCCGGATATCGGTGAAGCTTTCTTT	CASSISPDIGEAFF
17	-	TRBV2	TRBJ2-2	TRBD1	TGTGCCAGCAGTGAAATCGAGGACAGGGCGAACACCGGGGAGCTGTTTTTT	CASSEIEDRANTGELFF
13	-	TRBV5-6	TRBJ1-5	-	TGTGCCAGCAGCTTAGGTAGCAATCAGCCCCAGCATTTT	CASSLGSNQPQHF
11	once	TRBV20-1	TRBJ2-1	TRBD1	TGCAGTGCTGACAGGGTAAACGAGCAGTTCTTC	CSADRVNEQFF
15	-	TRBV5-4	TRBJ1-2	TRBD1	TGTGCCAGCAGCCCCAGTACAGGACAGGGGGGTGGCTACACCTTC	CASSPSTGQGGGYTF
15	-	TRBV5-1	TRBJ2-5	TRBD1	TGCGCCAGCAGCTACTCGACAGGGGAAGGGGAGACCCAGTACTTC	CASSYSTGEGETQYF
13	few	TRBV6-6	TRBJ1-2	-	TGTGCCAGCAGTTACCCGGCAGGGAATGGCTACACCTTC	CASSYPAGNGYTF
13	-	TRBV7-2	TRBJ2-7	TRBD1	TGTGCCAGCAGTAGGGGACAGCCCTACGAGCAGTACTTC	CASSRGQPYEQYF
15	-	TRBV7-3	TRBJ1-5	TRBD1	TGTGCCAGCAGCTACGGGACAGCCCACAATCAGCCCCAGCATTTT	CASSYGTAHNQPQHF
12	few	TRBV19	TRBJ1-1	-	TGTGCCAGTAGTATGCGTGCGACCGTGGCTTTCTTT	CASSMRATVAFF
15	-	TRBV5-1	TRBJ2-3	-	TGCGCCAGCAGCGGAGGGCTCGCCAACACAGATACGCAGTATTTT	CASSGGLANTDTQYF
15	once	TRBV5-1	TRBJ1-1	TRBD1	TGCGCCAGCAGCTTGGCAGGGGGCATGAACACTGAAGCTTTCTTT	CASSLAGGMNTEAFF
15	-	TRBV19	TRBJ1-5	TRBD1	TGTGCCAGTAGTATAGGCGAGACAGGGCGTCAGCCCCAGCATTTT	CASSIGETGRQPQHF
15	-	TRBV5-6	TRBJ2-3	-	TGTGCCAGCAGCTTGCTCCTCGGAGGCGCAGGGACGCAGTATTTT	CASSLLLGGAGTQYF
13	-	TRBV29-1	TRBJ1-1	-	TGCAGCGTTGTGAGGTCGGGGGGCACTGAAGCTTTCTTT	CSVVRSGGTEAFF
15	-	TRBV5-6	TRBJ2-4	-	TGTGCCAGCAACACGTACGGACTAGCCAAAAACATTCAGTACTTC	CASNTYGLAKNIQYF
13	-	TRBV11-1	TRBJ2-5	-	TGTGCCAGCAGTTTCGGTGCGCAGGAGACCCAGTACTTC	CASSFGAQETQYF
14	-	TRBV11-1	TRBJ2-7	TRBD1	TGTGCCAGCAGTCCAACGATTACAGGGGCCGGCCGGTACTTC	CASSPTITGAGRYF
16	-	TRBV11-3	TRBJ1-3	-	TGTGCCAGCAGCTTCTCTGGGGGGGAGTCTGGAAACACCATATATTTT	CASSFSGGESGNTIYF
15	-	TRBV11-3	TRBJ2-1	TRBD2	TGTGCCAGCAGCTCTGATAGCGGGAGGGTTAATGAGCAGTTCTTC	CASSSDSGRVNEQFF